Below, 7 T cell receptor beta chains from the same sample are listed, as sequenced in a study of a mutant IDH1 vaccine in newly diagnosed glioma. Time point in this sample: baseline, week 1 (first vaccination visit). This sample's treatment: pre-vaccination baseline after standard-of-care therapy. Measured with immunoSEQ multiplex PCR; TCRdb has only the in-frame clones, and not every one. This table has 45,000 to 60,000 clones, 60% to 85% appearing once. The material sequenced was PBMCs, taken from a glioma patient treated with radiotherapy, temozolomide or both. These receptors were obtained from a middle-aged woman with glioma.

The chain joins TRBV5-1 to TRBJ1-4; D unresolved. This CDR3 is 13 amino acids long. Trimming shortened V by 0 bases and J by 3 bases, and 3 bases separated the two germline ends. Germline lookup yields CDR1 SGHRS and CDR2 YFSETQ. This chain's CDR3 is CASSLEANEKLFF. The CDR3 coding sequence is TGCGCCAGCAGCTTGGAGGCTAATGAAAAACTGTTTTTT.

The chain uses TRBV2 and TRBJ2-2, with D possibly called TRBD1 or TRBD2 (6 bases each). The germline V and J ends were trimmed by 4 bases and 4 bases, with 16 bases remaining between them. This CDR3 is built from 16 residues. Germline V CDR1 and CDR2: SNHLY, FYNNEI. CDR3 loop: CASSGVGGPFTGELFF. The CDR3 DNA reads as TGTGCCAGCAGTGGGGTGGGGGGCCCCTTCACCGGGGAGCTGTTTTTT.

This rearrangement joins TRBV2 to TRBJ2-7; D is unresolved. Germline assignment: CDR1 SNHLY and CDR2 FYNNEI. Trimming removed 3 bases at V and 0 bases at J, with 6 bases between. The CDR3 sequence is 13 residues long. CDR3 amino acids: CASSEGYSYEQYF. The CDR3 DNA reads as TGTGCCAGCAGTGAGGGCTACTCCTACGAGCAGTACTTC.

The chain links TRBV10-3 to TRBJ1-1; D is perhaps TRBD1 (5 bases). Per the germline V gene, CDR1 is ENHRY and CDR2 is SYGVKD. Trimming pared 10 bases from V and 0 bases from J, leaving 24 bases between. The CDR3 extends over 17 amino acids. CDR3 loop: CATMLPDGGRMNTEAFF. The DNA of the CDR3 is TGTGCCACGATGCTACCCGATGGGGGACGGATGAACACTGAAGCTTTCTTT.

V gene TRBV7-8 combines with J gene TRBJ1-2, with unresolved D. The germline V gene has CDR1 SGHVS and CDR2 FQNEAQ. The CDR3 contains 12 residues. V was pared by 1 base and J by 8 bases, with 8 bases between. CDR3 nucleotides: TGTGCCAGCAGCTTAGGGGGAGGCGGCTACACCTTC. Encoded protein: CASSLGGGGYTF. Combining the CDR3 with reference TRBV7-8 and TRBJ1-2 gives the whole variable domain GAGVSQSPRYKVAKRGQDVALRCDPISGHVSLFWYQQALGQGPEFLTYFQNEAQLDKSGLPSDRFFAERPEGSVSTLKIQRTQQEDSAVYLCASSLGGGGYTFGSGTRLTVV.

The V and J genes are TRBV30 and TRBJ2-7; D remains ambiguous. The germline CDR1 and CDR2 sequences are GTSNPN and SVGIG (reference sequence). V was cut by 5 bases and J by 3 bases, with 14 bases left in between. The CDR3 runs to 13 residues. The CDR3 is CAWSARPGYEQYF. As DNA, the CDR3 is TGTGCCTGGTCCGCACGTCCTGGCTACGAGCAGTACTTC.

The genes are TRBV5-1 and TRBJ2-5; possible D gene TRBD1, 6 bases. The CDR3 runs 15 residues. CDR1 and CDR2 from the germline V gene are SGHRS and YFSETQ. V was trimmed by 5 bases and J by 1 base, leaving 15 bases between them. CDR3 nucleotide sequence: TGCGCCAGCAGTTTGCAGGGGCCGACCCAAGAGACCCAGTACTTC. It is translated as CASSLQGPTQETQYF.